These T cell receptor beta chains were read from a single sample in a study of blood T cell repertoires in COVID-19. TCRdb's copy holds only in-frame clones and misses some; the assay was immunoSEQ multiplex PCR. The sample lists 150,000 to 200,000 clones, roughly nine tenths occurring once. Specimen: peripheral blood. These receptors were collected from a man in his 70s with active or convalescent COVID-19. CDR3s include the opening cysteine and the closing phenylalanine or tryptophan. Rows may omit the clone size; those that give it use once, few, many or a size class.

J: TRBJ1-2
V: TRBV27
size: .
CDR3: CASSLQGGYGYTF

J: TRBJ1-5
V: TRBV2
size: .
CDR3: CASSEAGGPQHF

J: TRBJ2-7
V: TRBV27
size: .
CDR3: CASSLLPTGTGRDEQYF

J: TRBJ2-7
V: TRBV7-2
size: .
CDR3: CASSLGIVRGSYEQYF

J: TRBJ1-6
V: TRBV9
size: .
CDR3: CASSLLQDSPLHF

J: TRBJ1-4
V: TRBV5-1
size: .
CDR3: CASSEALNEKLFF

J: TRBJ1-1
V: TRBV5-5
size: .
CDR3: CASSRQTGSGTEAFF

J: TRBJ1-2
V: TRBV30
size: .
CDR3: CASTLPLYGYTF

J: TRBJ2-7
V: TRBV4-3
size: .
CDR3: CASSPLAGGGSYEQYF

J: TRBJ2-2
V: TRBV2
size: few
CDR3: CASRVAGGVGELFF

J: TRBJ1-1
V: TRBV2
size: .
CDR3: CASHQDLEAFF

J: TRBJ1-2
V: TRBV19
size: .
CDR3: CASSMKGQGIYGYTF

J: TRBJ2-1
V: TRBV9
size: .
CDR3: CASSAPQAGLYNEQFF

J: TRBJ1-1
V: TRBV9
size: .
CDR3: CASSVGARVGSTEAFF

J: TRBJ1-1
V: TRBV18
size: .
CDR3: CASSGQGNTEAFF

J: TRBJ2-6
V: TRBV18
size: .
CDR3: CASSSKISGANVLTF

J: TRBJ1-2
V: TRBV7-8
size: few
CDR3: CASSPGQGRWYGYTF

J: TRBJ2-3
V: TRBV9
size: once
CDR3: CASSPRGGETIQNF

J: TRBJ1-1
V: TRBV6-2/TRBV6-3
size: .
CDR3: CASSSRGLGTEAFF

J: TRBJ2-2
V: TRBV7-2
size: .
CDR3: CASSYGTSLTKGTGELFF

J: TRBJ2-2
V: TRBV18
size: .
CDR3: CASSPPAATGELFF

J: TRBJ1-1
V: TRBV18
size: .
CDR3: CASSRTTGGAKVVGTEAFF

J: TRBJ2-3
V: TRBV6-5
size: .
CDR3: CASGSSGRTDTQYF

J: TRBJ2-7
V: TRBV7-2
size: .
CDR3: CASSLATGTSGSIIEQYF

J: TRBJ2-1
V: TRBV12-5
size: .
CDR3: CASGLGQGVVYEQFF

J: TRBJ1-2
V: TRBV29-1
size: .
CDR3: CSVFFRTGWDGYTF

J: TRBJ2-6
V: TRBV24-1
size: .
CDR3: CATSAGSGANVLTF

J: TRBJ1-2
V: TRBV27
size: .
CDR3: CASRRTGQYGYTF

J: TRBJ2-7
V: TRBV29-1
size: .
CDR3: CSVEGRTGITYEQYF

J: TRBJ1-2
V: TRBV6-1
size: .
CDR3: CASSEGGGTVGYTF

J: TRBJ1-5
V: TRBV19
size: .
CDR3: CASSIIGRGTASRQPQHF

J: TRBJ1-1
V: TRBV6-5
size: .
CDR3: CASSLYRMNTEAFF

J: TRBJ1-1
V: TRBV6-2/TRBV6-3
size: .
CDR3: CASSYSDGATKAFF

J: TRBJ2-7
V: TRBV7-2
size: once
CDR3: CASTTKREGEQYF

J: TRBJ2-5
V: TRBV18
size: .
CDR3: CASSPGGDETQYF

J: TRBJ1-2
V: TRBV9
size: .
CDR3: CASSPGQHHYGYTF

J: TRBJ2-5
V: TRBV28
size: .
CDR3: CASSFTLGGAWKTQYF

J: TRBJ1-6
V: TRBV5-1
size: .
CDR3: CASSLTGFYNSPLHF

J: TRBJ2-7
V: TRBV5-1
size: .
CDR3: CASSPGVGYEQYF

J: TRBJ2-7
V: TRBV5-6
size: .
CDR3: CASSSQGPYEQYF

J: TRBJ2-1
V: TRBV28
size: .
CDR3: CASSLRSVGGDEQFF

J: TRBJ1-4
V: TRBV19
size: .
CDR3: CASRGGINEKLFF

J: TRBJ1-2
V: TRBV2
size: few
CDR3: CASSEVQPYRQGNYGYTF

J: TRBJ2-3
V: TRBV5-4
size: .
CDR3: CASSLVAGGPNTQYF

J: TRBJ1-2
V: TRBV4-3
size: once
CDR3: CASSQGREHYGYTF

J: TRBJ1-6
V: TRBV7-9
size: once
CDR3: CASSQALIYNSPLHF

J: TRBJ2-5
V: TRBV12-5
size: once
CDR3: CASALGLEGTQYF

J: TRBJ2-5
V: TRBV6-5
size: .
CDR3: CASSYRGDIQETQYF

J: TRBJ1-2
V: TRBV4-1
size: .
CDR3: CASSQEMGSRYGYTF